Sequencing of this T cell receptor beta chain was carried out in a study of TIL therapy for anti-PD-1-resistant metastatic lung cancer. The overall study: Tumor harvest preceded PD-1/PD-L1 blockade, followed by nivolumab treatment. Tumors had a median PD-L1 proportion score of approximately 6.4%. The study's findings and limits: Infused TIL clonotypes partially replaced the baseline blood repertoire, then decayed over months.

The libraries were made with immunoSEQ v3. Clones were read by immunoSEQ multiplex PCR, and TCRdb kept only the in-frame ones, dropping some. Of some 32,000 clones in the sample, about 79% were seen once. Points on this clone: The antigen is not known.

The CDR3 spans 17 residues. From germline, CDR1 is LGHNA and CDR2 YNFKEQ. Trimming removed 5 bases from V and 4 bases from J; junction bases left unmatched: 12. Documented time point: pre-treatment sample, taken before nivolumab and TIL therapy. The receptor was derived from a woman aged 25-80 years with non-small cell lung cancer. The genes are TRBV4-2 and TRBJ2-2; 8 bases agree with TRBD1. The specimen comprised blood, sampled at baseline. The CDR3 protein is CASSVRPGQAITGELFF. CDR3 nucleotide sequence: TGTGCCAGCAGCGTTCGACCGGGACAGGCTATCACCGGGGAGCTGTTTTTT.